This entry lists 21 T cell receptor beta chains sequenced from one sample in a study of T-cell memory formation after mild COVID-19. TCRdb recomputed calls from the 5' RACE reads with MiXCR, one row per CDR3 protein. In the table there are 270,000 or so distinct CDR3 sequences, under 20% of which are singletons. The source material was PBMCs or a T cell subset sorted from them (not recorded which). These receptors were taken from a man aged 18 to 35 who had mild COVID-19 (a few samples of this study predate the infection). Cell type and time point are not known.

This sequence joins TRBV7-9 and TRBJ2-4; possible D gene TRBD1, 5 bases. CDR1 SEHNR and CDR2 FQNEAQ come from the germline V gene (reference sequence). The CDR3 consists of 12 residues. The V end lost 0 bases, the J end lost 14 bases, and 11 bases lay between the germline ends. The CDR3 protein is CASSLATQGKYF. DNA for the CDR3: TGTGCCAGCAGCTTAGCAACCCAGGGAAAGTACTTC.

The V call is TRBV9, the J call TRBJ2-3; 8 bases agree with TRBD1. Germline CDR1 is SGDLS and CDR2 is YYNGEE. This CDR3 contains 16 residues. Trimming removed 0 bases from V and 1 base from J; junction bases left unmatched: 4. DNA for the CDR3: TGTGCCAGCAGCGTAGGTCAGACAGGGGGCACAGATACGCAGTATTTT. The encoded protein is CASSVGQTGGTDTQYF.

This clonotype was detected ten times or more. This sequence joins TRBV12-3 or TRBV12-4 and TRBJ2-5; possibly TRBD2 for D (5 bases). The ends were cut back, 4 bases at V and 5 bases at J, with 11 bases in the middle. The CDR3 length is 13 residues. The CDR3 DNA reads TGTGCCAGCAGTTCAAATAGCGTGGAGACCCAGTACTTC. Residues: CASSSNSVETQYF.

The chain has TRBV29-1 and TRBJ2-3, with D unclear. The V gene's germline CDR1 is SQVTM and CDR2 ANQGSEA. Trimming shortened V by 3 bases and J by 3 bases, and 10 bases separated the two germline ends. The CDR3 is 13 residues long. The CDR3 reads CSVDPPETDTQYF. CDR3 in DNA: TGCAGCGTTGATCCCCCAGAGACAGATACGCAGTATTTT.

V and J are TRBV7-6 and TRBJ2-1; D might be TRBD1 or TRBD2, each matching 6 bases. The CDR3 contains 18 residues. The V end lost 1 base, the J end lost 0 bases, and 16 bases lay between the germline ends. Germline CDR1 reads SGHVS; CDR2 reads FNYEAQ. The CDR3 DNA follows: TGTGCCAGCAGCTTAGAGGTAACGGGGGCCTTCTCCTACAATGAGCAGTTCTTC. Protein: CASSLEVTGAFSYNEQFF. The full variable domain, rest sourced from reference TRBV7-6 and TRBJ2-1, is GAGVSQSPRYKVTKRGQDVALRCDPISGHVSLYWYRQALGQGPEFLTYFNYEAQQDKSGLPNDRFSAERPEGSISTLTIQRTEQRDSAMYRCASSLEVTGAFSYNEQFFGPGTRLTVL.

This clonotype came up a few times. V usage is TRBV5-1 and J usage is TRBJ2-2; weak D call: TRBD1 (6 bases). Germline lookup yields CDR1 SGHRS and CDR2 YFSETQ. Trimming left V 4 bases short and J 0 bases short, with 10 bases between. The CDR3 covers 15 residues. This CDR3 is CASSEDRPNTGELFF. The CDR3 nucleotides read TGCGCCAGCAGCGAGGACAGACCGAACACCGGGGAGCTGTTTTTT.

This clonotype showed up just a few times. This chain links TRBV20-1 with TRBJ1-2; D ambiguous. CDR1 and CDR2 from the germline V gene are DFQATT and SNEGSKA (reference sequence). V lost 0 bases to trimming and J lost 4 bases, with 12 bases between them. The length of the CDR3 is 14 residues. CDR3 amino acids: CSARDLGRAYGYTF. Here the CDR3 DNA reads TGCAGTGCTAGAGATCTCGGAAGGGCCTATGGCTACACCTTC.

The CDR3 sequence: CASSSEENTEAFF. The CDR3 DNA sequence: TGCGCCAGCAGCTCTGAGGAGAACACTGAAGCTTTCTTT. This chain joins TRBV5-1 and TRBJ1-1; D gene unclear. There are 13 residues in the CDR3. V was trimmed by 3 bases and J by 1 base, leaving 7 bases between them. CDR1 and CDR2 from the germline V gene are SGHRS and YFSETQ.

This clonotype showed up just a few times. CDR3 sequence (DNA): TGCGCCAGCAGCAAGGCGGGACAATCCTACGAGCAGTACGTC. Residues: CASSKAGQSYEQYV. V is TRBV5-1 and J is TRBJ2-7; the D call may be TRBD1 or TRBD2 (6 bases each). V dropped 4 bases and J dropped 1 base, with 12 bases sitting between them. CDR3 length equals 14 residues. Germline CDR1 reads SGHRS; CDR2 reads YFSETQ.

This clonotype showed up just a few times. The chain uses TRBV11-2 and TRBJ2-5, with a weak D call TRBD2 (6 bases). V was trimmed by 5 bases and J by 2 bases, leaving 15 bases between them. The germline V gene encodes CDR1 SGHAT and CDR2 FQNNGV. This CDR3 spans 15 amino acids. CDR3 in DNA: TGTGCCAGCAGCCCTTTGACTAGTCGACAAGAGACCCAGTACTTC. The encoded protein is CASSPLTSRQETQYF.

This clonotype has only a few counts. The CDR3 reads CASSPGRQTGATV. In DNA form, the CDR3 reads TGTGCCAGCTCACCTGGCCGCCAGACGGGGGCTACGGTC. The chain couples TRBV18 to TRBJ2-7, with D possibly being TRBD1 or TRBD2 (6 bases each). The germline V gene has CDR1 KGHSH and CDR2 LQKENI. The CDR3 consists of 13 residues.

The genes are TRBV15 and TRBJ2-7; D might be TRBD1 (6 bases). The V gene's germline CDR1 is LNHNV and CDR2 YYDKDF (reference sequence). This CDR3 has 14 amino acids. V was cut by 3 bases and J by 1 base, with 10 bases left in between. The CDR3 DNA reads as TGTGCCACCAGCAGGCGACAGGTTTCCTACGAGCAGTACTTC. It translates to CATSRRQVSYEQYF.

CDR3 nucleotide sequence: TGTGCCAGCAGAATGCAGGGCCCCGGGGAGCTGTTTTTT. As protein: CASRMQGPGELFF. The J gene is TRBJ2-2, the V gene TRBV6-5, with a weak D call TRBD1 (5 bases). Trimming pared 6 bases from V and 6 bases from J, leaving 11 bases between. The CDR3 runs 13 residues. Germline CDR1 reads MNHEY; CDR2 reads SVGAGI.

The rearrangement joins TRBV5-1 to TRBJ1-3, with 10 bases that match TRBD1. The CDR3 totals 15 residues. The V gene's germline CDR1 is SGHRS and CDR2 YFSETQ. With V trimmed by 2 bases and J by 4 bases, 3 bases remained unmatched. The CDR3 loop reads CASSFDRGPGNTIYF. For the CDR3, the DNA is TGCGCCAGCAGCTTCGACAGGGGGCCGGGAAACACCATATATTTT.

This clonotype was found a few times. The CDR3 protein is CASSAGSGYNEQFF. CDR3 in DNA: TGTGCCAGCAGCGCGGGTTCAGGCTACAATGAGCAGTTCTTC. The chain has TRBV9 and TRBJ2-1; unclear D gene. The CDR3 has 14 residues. The V end lost 3 bases, the J end lost 3 bases, and 10 bases lay between the germline ends. Germline V lookup: CDR1 SGDLS, CDR2 YYNGEE.

This clonotype was counted ten times or more. The rearrangement uses TRBV12-3 or TRBV12-4 and TRBJ2-1, with 10 bases matching TRBD2. This CDR3 has 13 amino acids. The V and J ends lost 7 bases and 8 bases, in that order; junction bases with no gene match: 5. Here the CDR3 reads CASNSGGPYEQFF. CDR3 nucleotides: TGTGCCAGCAATAGCGGGGGGCCATATGAGCAGTTCTTC.

The DNA of the CDR3 is TGTGCCAGCACCCCTCGGGGGGGGCTTCGGGTCGCCGGGAACACTGAAGCTTTCTTT. Translated: CASTPRGGLRVAGNTEAFF. The rearrangement joins TRBV5-8 to TRBJ1-1; D is possibly TRBD1 (6 bases). The ends were cut back, 6 bases at V and 1 base at J, with 28 bases in the middle. Germline V gene lookup returns CDR1 SGHTS and CDR2 YDEGEE. This CDR3 is 19 amino acids long.

This clonotype showed up just a few times. This chain links TRBV6-2 or TRBV6-3 with TRBJ1-2, with 8 bases identical to TRBD1. Germline values: CDR1 MNHEY, CDR2 SVGEGT. V was pared by 0 bases and J by 5 bases, with 5 bases of the junction left unmatched. The CDR3 has 15 residues. CDR3 in amino acids: CASSYSGTGFYGYTF. CDR3 coding DNA: TGTGCCAGCAGTTACTCCGGGACAGGCTTTTATGGCTACACCTTC.

The V gene is TRBV5-1, the J gene TRBJ2-2; 7 bases line up with TRBD1. The V gene's germline CDR1 is SGHRS and CDR2 YFSETQ. The length of the CDR3 is 15 residues. The junction had 5 bases not matched to a gene; V was cut back by 0 bases and J by 6 bases. The CDR3 loop reads CASSLGQGFPGELFF. CDR3 sequence (DNA): TGCGCCAGCAGCTTGGGACAGGGTTTTCCCGGGGAGCTGTTTTTT.

This clonotype was counted a few times. The chain couples TRBV7-2 to TRBJ1-3; D not resolved. Germline CDR1 SGHTA, CDR2 FQGNSA. V was cut by 1 base and J by 0 bases, with 7 bases left in between. The CDR3 loop spans 15 amino acids. The CDR3: CASSLGSSSGNTIYF. The DNA of the CDR3 is TGTGCCAGCAGCTTAGGGAGCTCCTCTGGAAACACCATATATTTT.

This chain joins TRBV7-9 and TRBJ2-7; either TRBD1 or TRBD2 may supply D (6 bases each). Trimming left V 5 bases short and J 6 bases short, with 11 bases between. Germline V gene sequence: CDR1 SEHNR, CDR2 FQNEAQ (reference sequence). This CDR3 region has 12 residues. CDR3 region: CASSRGTTEQYF. CDR3 coding DNA: TGTGCCAGCAGCCGGGGGACAACCGAGCAGTACTTC.